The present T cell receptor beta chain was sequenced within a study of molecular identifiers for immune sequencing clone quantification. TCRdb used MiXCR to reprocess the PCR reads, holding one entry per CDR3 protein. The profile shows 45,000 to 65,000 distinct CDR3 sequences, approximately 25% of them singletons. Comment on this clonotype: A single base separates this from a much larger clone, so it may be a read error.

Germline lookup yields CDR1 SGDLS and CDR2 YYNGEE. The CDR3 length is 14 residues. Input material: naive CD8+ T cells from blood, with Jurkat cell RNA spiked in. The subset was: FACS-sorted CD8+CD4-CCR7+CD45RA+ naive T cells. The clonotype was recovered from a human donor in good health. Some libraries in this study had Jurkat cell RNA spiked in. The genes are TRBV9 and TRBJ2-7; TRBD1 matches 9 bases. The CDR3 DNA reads TGTGCCAGCGGCGTAGTGGACAGGGGCTACGAGCAGTACTTC. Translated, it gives CASGVVDRGYEQYF.